This T cell receptor beta chain was documented in a study of blood T cell repertoires in COVID-19. Data came from immunoSEQ multiplex PCR; TCRdb stores just in-frame clones and leaves some out. The sample lists 120,000 to 150,000 clones; over 80% were seen once. Exposed participants encountered a COVID-19 case during the 2 weeks preceding study entry. The receptor was derived from a woman aged 50 to 60 who had been exposed to COVID-19. The specimen was PBMCs or T cells enriched from blood (not recorded which).

The CDR3 coding sequence is TGCGCCAGCAGCTTGGGACTAGCGGAGAACAATGAGCAGTTCTTC. Translation gives CASSLGLAENNEQFF. The chain links TRBV5-1 to TRBJ2-1, with 9 bases lining up with TRBD2. With V trimmed by 0 bases and J by 5 bases, 3 bases remained unmatched. There are 15 residues in the CDR3. Germline V gene data show CDR1 as SGHRS and CDR2 as YFSETQ.